The next 7 T cell receptor beta chains were all read from a single sample in a study of blood T cell repertoires in COVID-19. The method was immunoSEQ multiplex PCR; TCRdb's version includes in-frame clones alone and lacks a portion of them. The sample lists about 100,000 clones, 87% occurring once. Sequenced input: peripheral blood. The receptor source for this set is a man aged 25-40 years in a cohort sampled during active COVID-19.

The chain couples TRBV21-1 to TRBJ2-3; TRBD2, the table's D call, lacks a check against the DNA. TRBV21-1 is given as a pseudogene. The CDR3 has 17 amino acids. The CDR3: CASSNPSGGSSTDTQYF. The CDR3 nucleotides read TGTGCCAGCAGCAATCCTAGCGGGGGGTCTAGCACAGATACGCAGTATTTT.

This sequence joins TRBV9 and TRBJ2-1; D is possibly TRBD2 (5 bases). Trimming pared 2 bases from V and 2 bases from J, leaving 17 bases between. The germline V gene has CDR1 SGDLS and CDR2 YYNGEE. The CDR3 consists of 17 residues. DNA of the CDR3: TGTGCCAGCAGCGTCGGCCCTGAGGGTGCGGCCTACAATGAGCAGTTCTTC. Translation gives CASSVGPEGAAYNEQFF.

J is TRBJ1-6 and V is TRBV6-4; D is uncertain. The CDR3 contains 12 residues. Germline CDR1 is MRHNA and CDR2 is SNTAGT. V lost 6 bases, J lost 12 bases, and 12 bases lay in between. The CDR3 sequence is CASSAEGGPLHF. The CDR3 DNA is TGTGCCAGCAGCGCCGAGGGAGGACCCCTCCACTTT.

V usage is TRBV7-9 and J usage is TRBJ2-1; tentatively, D is TRBD2 (5 bases). CDR1 is SEHNR and CDR2 is FQNEAQ in the germline V gene (reference sequence). V was clipped by 5 bases and J by 4 bases, with 15 bases between them. CDR3 size: 15 residues. The CDR3 DNA follows: TGTGCCAGCAGCCCACGGACTCGAATGTACAATGAGCAGTTCTTC. Amino acids: CASSPRTRMYNEQFF.

V and J are TRBV25-1 and TRBJ2-1; 7 bases map to TRBD2. Germline V gives CDR1 MGHDK, CDR2 SYGVNS. The CDR3 extends over 15 amino acids. The V and J ends lost 3 bases and 2 bases, in that order; junction bases with no gene match: 4. This chain's CDR3 is CASSEPAGPYNEQFF. The CDR3, as DNA: TGTGCCAGCAGTGAGCCAGCGGGGCCCTACAATGAGCAGTTCTTC.

Many counts were recorded for this clone. The rearrangement joins TRBV16 to TRBJ1-4; D is perhaps TRBD1 (5 bases). Germline V lookup: CDR1 KGHSY, CDR2 FQNENV. With 0 bases removed from V and 13 bases from J, the gap between germline ends came to 24 bases. This CDR3 contains 17 residues. The DNA of the CDR3 is TGTGCCAGCAGCCAATCTGGAGTTCTTTGGGACTCCGAGGCACTGTTTTTT. This gives the protein CASSQSGVLWDSEALFF.

J is TRBJ1-6 and V is TRBV6-5, with a possible D match to TRBD1 (6 bases). V lost 2 bases to trimming and J lost 10 bases, with 12 bases between them. The germline V gene encodes CDR1 MNHEY and CDR2 SVGAGI. The length of the CDR3 is 14 residues. The CDR3 loop is CASSYRGAASPLHF. In nucleotides, the CDR3 is TGTGCCAGCAGTTACCGGGGGGCGGCATCACCCCTCCACTTT.